What follows is one TCR beta chain and its context. The antigen is undetermined. The protocol was immunoSEQ multiplex PCR, while the TCRdb copy is restricted to in-frame clones and leaves out a portion. The sample records around 35,000 clones, approximately 86% being singletons. This entry is derived from a study of T cell responses to AZD1222 COVID-19 vaccine. Study findings and constraints: Baseline testing showed seropositivity in only six or seven AZD1222 recipients. Spike-specific TCR breadth and depth rose after two AZD1222 doses.

Sample: peripheral blood, taken on day 0 of AZD1222 vaccination. The origin of this receptor is an adult in good health.

The CDR3 loop reads CASSLFLAGGDEQFF. The CDR3 bases are TGCGCCAGCAGCTTGTTTCTAGCGGGAGGCGATGAGCAGTTCTTC. This chain links TRBV5-1 with TRBJ2-1, with 11 bases lining up with TRBD2. This CDR3 has 15 amino acids. After removal of 1 base from V and 8 bases from J, the junction contained 5 bases not matched to a gene. The germline V gene has CDR1 SGHRS and CDR2 YFSETQ.